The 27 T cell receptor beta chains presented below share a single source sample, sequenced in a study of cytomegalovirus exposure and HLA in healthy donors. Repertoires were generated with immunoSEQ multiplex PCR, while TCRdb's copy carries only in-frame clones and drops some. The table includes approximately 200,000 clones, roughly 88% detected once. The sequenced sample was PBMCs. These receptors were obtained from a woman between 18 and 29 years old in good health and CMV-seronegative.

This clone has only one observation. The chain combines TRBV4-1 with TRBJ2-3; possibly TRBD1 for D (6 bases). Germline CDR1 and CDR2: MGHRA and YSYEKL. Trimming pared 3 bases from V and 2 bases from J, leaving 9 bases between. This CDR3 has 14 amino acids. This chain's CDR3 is CASSHDRFTDTQYF. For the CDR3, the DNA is TGCGCCAGCAGCCACGACAGGTTCACAGATACGCAGTATTTT.

In DNA, the CDR3 is TGTGCCAGCAGCGCCTCGACAGGATTGAACACTGAAGCTTTCTTT. Its translation is CASSASTGLNTEAFF. This chain connects TRBV7-9 to TRBJ1-1; perhaps TRBD1 as D (6 bases). Trimming pared 5 bases from V and 0 bases from J, leaving 13 bases between. CDR1 and CDR2 (germline): SEHNR, FQNEAQ (reference sequence). There are 15 residues in the CDR3.

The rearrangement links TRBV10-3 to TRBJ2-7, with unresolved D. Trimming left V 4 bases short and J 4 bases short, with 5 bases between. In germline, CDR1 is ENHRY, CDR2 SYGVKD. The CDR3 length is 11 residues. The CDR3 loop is CAISGAYEQYF. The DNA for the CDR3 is TGTGCCATCAGTGGAGCTTACGAGCAGTACTTC.

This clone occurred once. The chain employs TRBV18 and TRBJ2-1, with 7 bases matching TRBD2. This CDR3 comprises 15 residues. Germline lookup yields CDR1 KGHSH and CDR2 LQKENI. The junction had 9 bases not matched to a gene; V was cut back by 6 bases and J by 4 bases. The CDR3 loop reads CASSPLAERYNEQFF. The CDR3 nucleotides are TGTGCCAGCTCCCCTCTAGCGGAAAGGTACAATGAGCAGTTCTTC. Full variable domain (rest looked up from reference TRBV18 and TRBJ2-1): NAGVMQNPRHLVRRRGQEARLRCSPMKGHSHVYWYRQLPEEGLKFMVYLQKENIIDESGMPKERFSAEFPKEGPSILRIQQVVRGDSAAYFCASSPLAERYNEQFFGPGTRLTVL.

CDR3 protein: CASSSMLAGGTGELFF. CDR3 coding DNA: TGTGCCAGCAGTTCCATGCTAGCGGGAGGGACCGGGGAGCTGTTTTTT. The rearrangement joins TRBV6-6 to TRBJ2-2, with 12 bases fitting TRBD2. V dropped 4 bases and J dropped 5; count of bases not matched to a gene: 5. The CDR3 loop spans 16 amino acids. Germline V CDR1 and CDR2: MNHNY, SVGAGI (reference sequence).

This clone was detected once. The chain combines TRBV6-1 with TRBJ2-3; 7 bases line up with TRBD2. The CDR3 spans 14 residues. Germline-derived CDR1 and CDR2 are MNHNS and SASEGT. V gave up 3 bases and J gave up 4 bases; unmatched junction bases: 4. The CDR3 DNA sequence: TGTGCCAGCAGTGATAAACGGGGGGCAGATACGCAGTATTTT. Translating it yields CASSDKRGADTQYF.

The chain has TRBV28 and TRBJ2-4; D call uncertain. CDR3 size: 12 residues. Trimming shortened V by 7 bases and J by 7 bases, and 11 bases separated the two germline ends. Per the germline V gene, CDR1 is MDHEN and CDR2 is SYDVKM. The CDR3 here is CASTYSPNIQYF. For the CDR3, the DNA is TGTGCCAGCACCTACAGCCCGAACATTCAGTACTTC.

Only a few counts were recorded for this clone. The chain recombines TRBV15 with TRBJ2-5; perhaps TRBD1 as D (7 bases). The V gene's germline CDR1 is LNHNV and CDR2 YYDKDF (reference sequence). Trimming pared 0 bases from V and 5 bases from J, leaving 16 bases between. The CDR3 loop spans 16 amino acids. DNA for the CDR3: TGTGCCACCAGCAGAGATTTTGGAGGGGGCGCCGAGACCCAGTACTTC. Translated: CATSRDFGGGAETQYF.

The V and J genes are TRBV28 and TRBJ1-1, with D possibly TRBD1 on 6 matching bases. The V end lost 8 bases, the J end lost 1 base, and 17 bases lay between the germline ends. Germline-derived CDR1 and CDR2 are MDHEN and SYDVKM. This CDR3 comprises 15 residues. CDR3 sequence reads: CASQLDDRQNTEAFF. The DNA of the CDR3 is TGTGCCAGCCAGCTTGATGACAGGCAGAACACTGAAGCTTTCTTT.

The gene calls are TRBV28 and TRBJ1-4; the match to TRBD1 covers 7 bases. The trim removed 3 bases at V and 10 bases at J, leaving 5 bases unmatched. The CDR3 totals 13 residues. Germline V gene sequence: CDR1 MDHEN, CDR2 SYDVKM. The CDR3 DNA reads TGTGCCAGCAGTTTCTTCGACAGGGTAAAACTGTTTTTT. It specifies CASSFFDRVKLFF.

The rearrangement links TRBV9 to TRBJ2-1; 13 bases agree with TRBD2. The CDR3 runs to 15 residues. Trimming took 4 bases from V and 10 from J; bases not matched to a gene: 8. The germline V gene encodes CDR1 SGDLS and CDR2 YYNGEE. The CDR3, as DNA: TGTGCCAGCAGCCCCGGACTAGCGGGAGCCCCAGAGCAGTTCTTC. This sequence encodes CASSPGLAGAPEQFF.

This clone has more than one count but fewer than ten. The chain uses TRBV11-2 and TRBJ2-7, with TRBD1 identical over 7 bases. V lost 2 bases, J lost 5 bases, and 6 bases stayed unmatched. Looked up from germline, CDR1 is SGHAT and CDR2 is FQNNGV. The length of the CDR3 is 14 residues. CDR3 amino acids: CASSLLTGLNEQYF. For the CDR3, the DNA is TGTGCCAGCAGCTTACTGACAGGGCTGAACGAGCAGTACTTC. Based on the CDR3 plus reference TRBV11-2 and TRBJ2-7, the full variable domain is EAGVAQSPRYKIIEKRQSVAFWCNPISGHATLYWYQQILGQGPKLLIQFQNNGVVDDSQLPKDRFSAERLKGVDSTLKIQPAKLEDSAVYLCASSLLTGLNEQYFGPGTRLTVT.

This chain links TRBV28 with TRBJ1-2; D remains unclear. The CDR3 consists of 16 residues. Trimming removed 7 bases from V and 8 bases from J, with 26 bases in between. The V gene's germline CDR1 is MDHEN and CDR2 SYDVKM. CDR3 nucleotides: TGTGCCAGCATTAGGTGGCAGAAAGCCGGAGGTAACGGCTACACCTTC. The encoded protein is CASIRWQKAGGNGYTF.

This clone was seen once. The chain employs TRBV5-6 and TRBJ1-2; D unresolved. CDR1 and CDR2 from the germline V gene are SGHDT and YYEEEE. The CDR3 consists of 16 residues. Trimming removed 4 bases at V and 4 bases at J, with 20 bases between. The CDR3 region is CASSPVGNWIIYGYTF. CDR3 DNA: TGTGCCAGCAGCCCTGTCGGGAATTGGATTATCTATGGCTACACCTTC.

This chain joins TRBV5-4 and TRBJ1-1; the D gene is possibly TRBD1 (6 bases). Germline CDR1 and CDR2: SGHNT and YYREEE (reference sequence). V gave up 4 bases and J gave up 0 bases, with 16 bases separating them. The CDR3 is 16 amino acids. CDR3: CASSPGAHNMNTEAFF. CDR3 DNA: TGTGCCAGCAGCCCAGGGGCCCACAACATGAACACTGAAGCTTTCTTT.

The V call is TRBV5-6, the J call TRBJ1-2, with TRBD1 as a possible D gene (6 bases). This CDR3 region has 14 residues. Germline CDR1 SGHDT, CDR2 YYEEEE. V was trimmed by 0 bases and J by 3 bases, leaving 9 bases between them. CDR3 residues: CASSLARGYYGYTF. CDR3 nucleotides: TGTGCCAGCAGCTTGGCCAGGGGCTACTATGGCTACACCTTC.

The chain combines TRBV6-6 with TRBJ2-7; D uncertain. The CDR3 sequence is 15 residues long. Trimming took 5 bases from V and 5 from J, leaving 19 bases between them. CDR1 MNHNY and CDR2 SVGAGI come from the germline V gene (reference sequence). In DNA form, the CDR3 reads TGTGCCAGCAGTCCCCTAGGATCAAACGGCGACGAGCAGTACTTC. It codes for CASSPLGSNGDEQYF.

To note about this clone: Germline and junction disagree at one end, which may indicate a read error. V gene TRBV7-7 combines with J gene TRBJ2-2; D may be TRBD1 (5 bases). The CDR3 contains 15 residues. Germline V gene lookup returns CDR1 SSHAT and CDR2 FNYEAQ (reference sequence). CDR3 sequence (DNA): TGTGCTAGCAGCTTAGGTCAGGGGAACACCGGGGAGCTGTTTTTT. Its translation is CASSLGQGNTGELFF.

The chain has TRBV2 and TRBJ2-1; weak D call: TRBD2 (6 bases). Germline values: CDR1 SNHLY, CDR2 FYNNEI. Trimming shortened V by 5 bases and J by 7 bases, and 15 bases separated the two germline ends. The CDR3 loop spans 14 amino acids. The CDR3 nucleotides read TGTGCCAGCAGTCTCATGGAGGGTCTGAATGAGCAGTTCTTC. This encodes CASSLMEGLNEQFF.

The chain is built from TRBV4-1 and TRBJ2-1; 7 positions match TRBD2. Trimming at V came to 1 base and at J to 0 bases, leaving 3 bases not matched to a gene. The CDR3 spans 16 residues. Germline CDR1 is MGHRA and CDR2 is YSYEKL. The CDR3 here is CASSQVRGSSYNEQFF. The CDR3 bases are TGCGCCAGCAGCCAAGTTCGCGGGAGCTCCTACAATGAGCAGTTCTTC.

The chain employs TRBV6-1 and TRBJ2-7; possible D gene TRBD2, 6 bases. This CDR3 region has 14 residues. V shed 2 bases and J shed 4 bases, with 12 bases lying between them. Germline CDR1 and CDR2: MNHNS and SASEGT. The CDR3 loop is CASSETGGDYEQYF. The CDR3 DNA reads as TGTGCCAGCAGTGAAACCGGGGGAGATTACGAGCAGTACTTC.

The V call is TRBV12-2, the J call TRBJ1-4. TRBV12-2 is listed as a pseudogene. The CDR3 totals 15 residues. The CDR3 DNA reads TGTGCAAGTCGATCGGGGCGGGGGTCTAATGAAAAACTGTTTTTT. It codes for CASRSGRGSNEKLFF.

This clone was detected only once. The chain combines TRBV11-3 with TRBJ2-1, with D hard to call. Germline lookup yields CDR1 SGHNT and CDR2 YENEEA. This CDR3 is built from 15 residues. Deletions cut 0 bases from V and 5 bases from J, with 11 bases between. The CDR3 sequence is CASSLDTQVHNEQFF. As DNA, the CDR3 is TGTGCCAGCAGCTTAGATACACAAGTTCACAATGAGCAGTTCTTC.

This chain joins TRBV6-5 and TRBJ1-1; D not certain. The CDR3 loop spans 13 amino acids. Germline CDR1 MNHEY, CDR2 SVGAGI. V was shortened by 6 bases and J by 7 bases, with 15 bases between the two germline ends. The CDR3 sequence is CASRPRQPSEAFF. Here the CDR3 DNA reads TGTGCCAGCAGGCCTCGACAACCCAGTGAAGCTTTCTTT.

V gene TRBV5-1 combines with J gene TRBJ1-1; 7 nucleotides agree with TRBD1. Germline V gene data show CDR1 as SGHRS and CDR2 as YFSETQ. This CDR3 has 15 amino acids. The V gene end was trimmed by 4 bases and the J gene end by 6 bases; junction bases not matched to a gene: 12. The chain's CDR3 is CASSPSPRGTAEAFF. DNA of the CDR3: TGCGCCAGCAGCCCCTCCCCCAGGGGGACTGCTGAAGCTTTCTTT. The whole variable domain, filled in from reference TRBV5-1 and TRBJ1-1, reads KAGVTQTPRYLIKTRGQQVTLSCSPISGHRSVSWYQQTPGQGLQFLFEYFSETQRNKGNFPGRFSGRQFSNSRSEMNVSTLELGDSALYLCASSPSPRGTAEAFFGQGTRLTVV.

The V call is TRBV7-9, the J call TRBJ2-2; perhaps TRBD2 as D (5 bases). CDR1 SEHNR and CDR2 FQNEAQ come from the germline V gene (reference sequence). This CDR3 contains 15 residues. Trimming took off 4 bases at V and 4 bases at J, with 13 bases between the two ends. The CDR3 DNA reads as TGTGCCAGCAGCTCCTCGGAGGTGGGCACCGGGGAGCTGTTTTTT. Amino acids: CASSSSEVGTGELFF.

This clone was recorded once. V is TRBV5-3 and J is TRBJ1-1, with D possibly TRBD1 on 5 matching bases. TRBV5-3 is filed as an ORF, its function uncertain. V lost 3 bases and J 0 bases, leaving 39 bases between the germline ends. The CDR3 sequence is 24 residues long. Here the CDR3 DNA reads TGTGCCAGAAGCTCTCGAGACAGCCTCAACCTTGGTTCCACCCAAAAGTTCATGAACACTGAAGCTTTCTTT. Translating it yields CARSSRDSLNLGSTQKFMNTEAFF.